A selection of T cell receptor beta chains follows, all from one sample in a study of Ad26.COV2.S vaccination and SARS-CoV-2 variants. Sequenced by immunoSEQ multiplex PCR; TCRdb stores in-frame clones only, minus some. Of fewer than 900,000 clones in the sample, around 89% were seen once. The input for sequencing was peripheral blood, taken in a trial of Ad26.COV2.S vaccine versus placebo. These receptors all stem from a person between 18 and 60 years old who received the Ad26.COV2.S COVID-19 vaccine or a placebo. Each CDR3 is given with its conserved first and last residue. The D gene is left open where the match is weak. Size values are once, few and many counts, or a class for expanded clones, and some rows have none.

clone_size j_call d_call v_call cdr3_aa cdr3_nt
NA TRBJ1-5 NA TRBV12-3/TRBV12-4 CASRGDSNQPQHF TGTGCCAGCAGGGGTGATAGCAATCAGCCCCAGCATTTT
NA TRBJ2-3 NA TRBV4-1 CASSQVGGNTDTQYF TGCGCCAGCAGCCAAGTTGGGGGGAACACAGATACGCAGTATTTT
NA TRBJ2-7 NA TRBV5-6 CASSFSGSYEQYF TGTGCCAGCAGCTTCTCAGGGAGCTACGAGCAGTACTTC
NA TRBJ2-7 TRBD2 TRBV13 CASSTGTSDDEQYF TGTGCCAGCAGCACCGGGACTAGCGACGACGAGCAGTACTTC
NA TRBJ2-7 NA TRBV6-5 CASTVGVAYEQYF TGTGCCAGCACTGTAGGGGTCGCCTACGAGCAGTACTTC
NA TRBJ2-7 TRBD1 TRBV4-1 CASSQVDRGFDEQYF TGCGCCAGCAGCCAAGTAGACAGGGGATTCGACGAGCAGTACTTC
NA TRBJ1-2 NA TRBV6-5 CASRKYYGYTF TGTGCCAGCAGAAAATACTATGGCTACACCTTC
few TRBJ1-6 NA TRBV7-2 CASRDGSYNSPLHF TGTGCCAGCAGGGATGGCTCCTATAATTCACCCCTCCACTTT
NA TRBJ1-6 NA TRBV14 CASSQGGQSSYNSPLHF TGTGCCAGCAGCCAAGGCGGACAGAGCTCCTATAATTCACCCCTCCACTTT
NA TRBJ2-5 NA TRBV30 CAYTRQIQETQYF TGTGCCTACACCCGACAAATCCAAGAGACCCAGTACTTC
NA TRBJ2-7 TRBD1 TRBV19 CASSIRQGLSYEQYF TGTGCCAGTAGTATCAGACAGGGGCTCTCCTACGAGCAGTACTTC
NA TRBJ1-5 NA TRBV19 CASTTDSYSNQPQHF TGTGCCAGTACCACGGACAGTTATAGCAATCAGCCCCAGCATTTT
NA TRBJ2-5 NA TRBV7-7 CASSSNPGIQETQYF TGTGCTAGCAGCTCTAACCCCGGAATACAAGAGACCCAGTACTTC
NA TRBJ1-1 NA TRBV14 CASSQGQNTEAFF TGTGCCAGCAGCCAGGGACAGAACACTGAAGCTTTCTTT
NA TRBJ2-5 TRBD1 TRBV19 CASRQGALVETQYF TGTGCCAGTAGACAGGGGGCTTTGGTGGAGACCCAGTACTTC
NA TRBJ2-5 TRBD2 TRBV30 CAWSVGGLETQYF TGTGCCTGGAGTGTGGGGGGGTTAGAGACCCAGTACTTC
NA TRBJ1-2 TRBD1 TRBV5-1 CASSSQGAPDYGYTF TGCGCCAGCAGCTCCCAGGGGGCGCCGGACTATGGCTACACCTTC
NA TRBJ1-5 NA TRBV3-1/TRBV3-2 CASSQGQSHNQPQHF TGTGCCAGCAGCCAAGGACAGTCCCACAATCAGCCCCAGCATTTT
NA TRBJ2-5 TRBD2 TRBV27 CASSPGTSGGADPETQYF TGTGCCAGCAGTCCCGGGACTAGCGGGGGGGCCGACCCGGAGACCCAGTACTTC
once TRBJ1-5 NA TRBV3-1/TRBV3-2 CASSQDWGQPQHF TGTGCCAGCAGCCAAGACTGGGGCCAGCCCCAGCATTTT
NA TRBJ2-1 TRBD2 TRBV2 CASSGGSGSLLYNEQFF TGTGCCAGCAGTGGGGGAAGCGGGAGCCTTCTTTACAATGAGCAGTTCTTC
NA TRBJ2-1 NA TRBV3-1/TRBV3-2 CASSQVALDREQFF TGTGCCAGCAGCCAAGTCGCACTAGACAGGGAGCAGTTCTTC
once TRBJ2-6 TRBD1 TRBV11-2 CASSPGGRAGANVLTF TGTGCCAGCAGCCCAGGGGGCCGGGCTGGGGCCAACGTCCTGACTTTC
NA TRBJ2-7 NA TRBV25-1 CASSQGYEQYF TGTGCCAGCAGTCAGGGTTACGAGCAGTACTTC
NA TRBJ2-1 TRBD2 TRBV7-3 CASSSSTSGDNEQFF TGTGCCAGCAGCTCTTCGACTAGCGGGGACAATGAGCAGTTCTTC
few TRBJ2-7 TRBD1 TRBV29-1 CSVRPGTDYEQYF TGCAGCGTTCGCCCCGGGACAGACTACGAGCAGTACTTC
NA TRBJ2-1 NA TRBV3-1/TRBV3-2 CASSRGADSYNEQFF TGTGCCAGCAGCCGGGGGGCCGACTCCTACAATGAGCAGTTCTTC
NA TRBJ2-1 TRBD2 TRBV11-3 CASSFRGLAGGGHEQFF TGTGCCAGCAGCTTCCGGGGACTAGCGGGAGGGGGGCATGAGCAGTTCTTC
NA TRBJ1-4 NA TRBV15 CATSGGGFNEKLFF TGTGCCACCAGCGGGGGCGGTTTTAATGAAAAACTGTTTTTT
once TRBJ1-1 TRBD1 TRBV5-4 CASSQDRVNTEAFF TGTGCCAGCAGCCAAGACAGGGTGAACACTGAAGCTTTCTTT
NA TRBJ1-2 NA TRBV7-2 CASSPHLTDNYGYTF TGTGCCAGCAGCCCACACCTGACAGACAACTATGGCTACACCTTC
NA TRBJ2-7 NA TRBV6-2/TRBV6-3 CASSARGAYEQYF TGTGCCAGCAGCGCCCGGGGTGCTTACGAGCAGTACTTC
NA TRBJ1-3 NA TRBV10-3 CAIRREAEGNTIYF TGTGCCATCCGTAGGGAGGCTGAAGGAAACACCATATATTTT
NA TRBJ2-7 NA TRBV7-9 CASSRTQREQYF TGTGCCAGCAGCCGAACTCAGCGGGAGCAGTACTTC
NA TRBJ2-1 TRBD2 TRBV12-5 CASGSSGGVYNEQFF TGTGCTAGTGGTTCTAGCGGGGGGGTATACAATGAGCAGTTCTTC
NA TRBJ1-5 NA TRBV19 CASSIFRGNQPQHF TGTGCCAGTAGTATATTTAGGGGGAATCAGCCCCAGCATTTT
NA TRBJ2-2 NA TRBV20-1 CSASPRHRRGTGELFF TGCAGTGCTAGTCCTCGACACCGGAGGGGAACCGGGGAGCTGTTTTTT
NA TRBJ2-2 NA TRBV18 CASSPLRTLGTVGATGELFF TGTGCCAGCTCACCACTGAGGACCCTCGGGACCGTTGGTGCCACCGGGGAGCTGTTTTTT
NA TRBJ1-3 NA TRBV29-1 CSVGSGNSGNTIYF TGCAGCGTTGGATCAGGGAACTCTGGAAACACCATATATTTT
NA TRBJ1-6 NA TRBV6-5 CASRGSYNSPLHF TGTGCCAGCAGGGGATCCTATAATTCACCCCTCCACTTT
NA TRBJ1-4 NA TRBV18 CASSPLSGEKLFF TGTGCCAGCTCACCACTGAGCGGGGAAAAACTGTTTTTT
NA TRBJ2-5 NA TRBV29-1 CSVVSLDTQYF TGCAGCGTTGTTAGCCTTGACACCCAGTACTTC
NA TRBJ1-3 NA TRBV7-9 CASSERGSGNTIYF TGTGCCAGCAGCGAAAGGGGCTCTGGAAACACCATATATTTT
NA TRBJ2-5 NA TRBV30 CAWSVVAQETQYF TGTGCCTGGAGTGTAGTTGCCCAAGAGACCCAGTACTTC
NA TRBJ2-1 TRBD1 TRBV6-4 CASSDTAGGYNEQFF TGTGCCAGCAGTGACACGGCAGGGGGCTACAATGAGCAGTTCTTC
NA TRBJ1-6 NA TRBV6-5 CASSYSRSSYNSPLHF TGTGCCAGCAGTTACTCGAGAAGCTCCTATAATTCACCCCTCCACTTT